The rows below give T cell receptor beta chains drawn from one sample of a study of blood T cell repertoires in COVID-19. TCRdb's copy holds only in-frame clones and misses some; the assay was immunoSEQ multiplex PCR. The data hold some 250,000 clones, with 86% observed a single time. Specimen: peripheral blood. These receptors came from a man aged 60-69 years with acute or convalescent COVID-19. Each CDR3 is given with its conserved first and last residue. D genes are given only for firm matches. Size is stated for part of the rows, as once, few or many counts, or as a class when the clone is expanded.

TRBJ2-1 . 15 . TRBV3-1/TRBV3-2 CASSLMRESANEQFF TGTGCCAGCAGCCTTATGAGGGAGAGCGCCAATGAGCAGTTCTTC
TRBJ1-1 . 11 few TRBV19 CASSIAGEAFF TGTGCCAGTAGTATAGCAGGGGAAGCTTTCTTT
TRBJ2-2 . 17 . TRBV23-1 CASSHRGGQGNTGELFF TGCGCCAGCAGTCACCGCGGAGGGCAGGGAAACACCGGGGAGCTGTTTTTT
TRBJ1-2 TRBD1 15 . TRBV11-3 CASSLDVTGNYGYTF TGTGCCAGCAGCTTAGATGTGACAGGGAACTATGGCTACACCTTC
TRBJ1-3 TRBD1 19 once TRBV28 CASSTGQVPMRYSGNTIYF TGTGCCAGCAGTACAGGACAGGTCCCGATGCGCTACTCTGGAAACACCATATATTTT
TRBJ1-6 TRBD1 16 once TRBV4-3 CASSQDRGQGDSPLHF TGCGCCAGCAGCCAAGATCGGGGACAGGGTGACTCACCCCTCCACTTT
TRBJ2-7 . 15 . TRBV19 CASSIGGLADYEQYF TGTGCCAGTAGTATAGGAGGGTTAGCGGACTACGAGCAGTACTTC
TRBJ2-5 . 15 once TRBV6-2/TRBV6-3 CASSSRASVGETQYF TGTGCCAGCAGTTCTCGCGCTAGCGTCGGAGAGACCCAGTACTTC
TRBJ2-3 . 14 . TRBV7-2 CASSLRGDTDTQYF TGTGCCAGCAGCTTACGAGGAGACACAGATACGCAGTATTTT
TRBJ1-2 . 16 once TRBV7-9 CASSLALQGGNYGYTF TGTGCCAGCAGCTTAGCGCTCCAGGGTGGTAACTATGGCTACACCTTC
TRBJ2-1 . 13 . TRBV5-1 CASSRRVSNEQFF TGCGCCAGCAGCCGCAGGGTCTCTAATGAGCAGTTCTTC
TRBJ1-3 . 14 . TRBV11-3 CASCEGGTRNTIYF TGTGCCAGCTGTGAAGGGGGGACTAGAAACACCATATATTTT
TRBJ1-6 . 14 . TRBV5-4 CASSYRGPNSPLHF TGTGCCAGCAGCTACCGGGGTCCTAATTCACCCCTCCACTTT
TRBJ2-4 . 13 . TRBV5-6 CASSASLANIQYF TGTGCCAGCAGCGCGTCGCTAGCGAACATTCAGTACTTC
TRBJ1-4 . 14 . TRBV11-2 CASSLGTGNEKLFF TGTGCCAGCAGCTTAGGTACAGGGAATGAAAAACTGTTTTTT
TRBJ2-5 . 11 . TRBV18 CASSPRETQYF TGTGCCAGCTCACCGCGCGAGACCCAGTACTTC
TRBJ2-1 TRBD2 19 . TRBV9 CASSVGLAGGQDPYNEQFF TGTGCCAGCAGCGTAGGGCTAGCGGGAGGGCAGGACCCTTACAATGAGCAGTTCTTC
TRBJ1-4 . 16 . TRBV5-1 CATSRGTEVNNEKLFF TGCGCCACCTCCCGCGGGACTGAAGTTAATAATGAAAAACTGTTTTTT
TRBJ2-3 . 14 . TRBV28 CASNALTGTDTQYF TGTGCCAGCAACGCTCTGACAGGCACAGATACGCAGTATTTT
TRBJ1-2 TRBD1 15 . TRBV12-5 CASGLGDSRGYGYTF TGTGCTAGTGGTTTGGGGGACAGCCGGGGCTATGGCTACACCTTC